This TCR beta chain was sequenced for a study of blood T cell repertoires in COVID-19. Study-wide context: COVID-19 samples collected from the United States, Italy and Spain covered acute and convalescent phases.

Original analysis: Nucleated cell counts were estimated from reference gene primer amplification. This table comes from immunoSEQ multiplex PCR, and its TCRdb copy is limited to in-frame clones, with some not included. V, J and clone size are those of that table, while D and trimming were read from the DNA. Here the sample spans under 200,000 clones, roughly 75% being singletons. Germline CDR1 and CDR2: SGHVS and FQNEAQ. With 4 bases clipped from V and 1 base from J, the junction kept 5 bases outside the gene matches. The CDR3 spans 16 residues. Sequenced material: peripheral blood. The TCR sequence derives from a man between 65 and 80 years old with active or convalescent COVID-19. The chain joins TRBV7-8 to TRBJ2-1; 9 positions agree with TRBD2. CDR3 DNA: TGTGCCAGCAGCTCGACTAGCGGAGAATCCTACAATGAGCAGTTCTTC. Its translation: CASSSTSGESYNEQFF.